This TCR beta chain was sequenced during a study of cytomegalovirus exposure and HLA in healthy donors. Overall study findings and caveats: The study labeled more than 150 TCR beta chains cytomegalovirus-associated. It emerged from a later analysis that several of the most significant clusters appeared to be linked to common viral pathogens.

As to this clone: The antigen is undetermined.

The CDR3 sequence is 15 residues long. The germline V gene encodes CDR1 LNHDA and CDR2 SQIVND (reference sequence). V lost 4 bases to trimming and J lost 7 bases; unmatched junction nucleotides: 8. PCR employed 60 Vbeta and 13 Jbeta primers. Using immunoSEQ multiplex PCR, the repertoire was profiled, and TCRdb retains in-frame clones only, with some absent. This repertoire shows over 200,000 clones, about 84% found once; its top ten account for over 1%. The receptor was derived from a human donor in good health. This rearrangement joins TRBV19 to TRBJ1-5, with 9 bases aligning to TRBD1. The sequencing input was PBMCs. The DNA of the CDR3 is TGTGCCAGTAGTAAGGGACAGGGTGGGGTCCAGCCCCAGCATTTT. Its protein is CASSKGQGGVQPQHF. The full variable domain, completed using reference TRBV19 and TRBJ1-5, is DGGITQSPKYLFRKEGQNVTLSCEQNLNHDAMYWYRQDPGQGLRLIYYSQIVNDFQKGDIAEGYSVSREKKESFPLTVTSAQKNPTAFYLCASSKGQGGVQPQHFGDGTRLSIL.